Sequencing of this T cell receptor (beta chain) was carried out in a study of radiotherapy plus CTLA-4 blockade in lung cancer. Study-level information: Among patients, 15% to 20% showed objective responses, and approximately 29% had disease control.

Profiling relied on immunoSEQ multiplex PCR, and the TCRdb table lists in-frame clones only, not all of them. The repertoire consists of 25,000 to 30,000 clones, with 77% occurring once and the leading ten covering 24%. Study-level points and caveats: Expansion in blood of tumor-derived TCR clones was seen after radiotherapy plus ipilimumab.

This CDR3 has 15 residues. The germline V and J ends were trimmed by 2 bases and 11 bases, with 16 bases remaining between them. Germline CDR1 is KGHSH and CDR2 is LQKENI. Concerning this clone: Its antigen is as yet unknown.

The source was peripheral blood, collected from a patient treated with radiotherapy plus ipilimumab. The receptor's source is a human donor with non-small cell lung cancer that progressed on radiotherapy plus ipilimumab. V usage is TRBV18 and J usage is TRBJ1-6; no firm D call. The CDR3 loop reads CASSPTSDITPPLHF. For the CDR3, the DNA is TGTGCCAGCTCACCAACGAGTGATATCACTCCACCCCTCCACTTT. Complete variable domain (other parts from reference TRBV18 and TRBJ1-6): NAGVMQNPRHLVRRRGQEARLRCSPMKGHSHVYWYRQLPEEGLKFMVYLQKENIIDESGMPKERFSAEFPKEGPSILRIQQVVRGDSAAYFCASSPTSDITPPLHFGNGTRLTVT.